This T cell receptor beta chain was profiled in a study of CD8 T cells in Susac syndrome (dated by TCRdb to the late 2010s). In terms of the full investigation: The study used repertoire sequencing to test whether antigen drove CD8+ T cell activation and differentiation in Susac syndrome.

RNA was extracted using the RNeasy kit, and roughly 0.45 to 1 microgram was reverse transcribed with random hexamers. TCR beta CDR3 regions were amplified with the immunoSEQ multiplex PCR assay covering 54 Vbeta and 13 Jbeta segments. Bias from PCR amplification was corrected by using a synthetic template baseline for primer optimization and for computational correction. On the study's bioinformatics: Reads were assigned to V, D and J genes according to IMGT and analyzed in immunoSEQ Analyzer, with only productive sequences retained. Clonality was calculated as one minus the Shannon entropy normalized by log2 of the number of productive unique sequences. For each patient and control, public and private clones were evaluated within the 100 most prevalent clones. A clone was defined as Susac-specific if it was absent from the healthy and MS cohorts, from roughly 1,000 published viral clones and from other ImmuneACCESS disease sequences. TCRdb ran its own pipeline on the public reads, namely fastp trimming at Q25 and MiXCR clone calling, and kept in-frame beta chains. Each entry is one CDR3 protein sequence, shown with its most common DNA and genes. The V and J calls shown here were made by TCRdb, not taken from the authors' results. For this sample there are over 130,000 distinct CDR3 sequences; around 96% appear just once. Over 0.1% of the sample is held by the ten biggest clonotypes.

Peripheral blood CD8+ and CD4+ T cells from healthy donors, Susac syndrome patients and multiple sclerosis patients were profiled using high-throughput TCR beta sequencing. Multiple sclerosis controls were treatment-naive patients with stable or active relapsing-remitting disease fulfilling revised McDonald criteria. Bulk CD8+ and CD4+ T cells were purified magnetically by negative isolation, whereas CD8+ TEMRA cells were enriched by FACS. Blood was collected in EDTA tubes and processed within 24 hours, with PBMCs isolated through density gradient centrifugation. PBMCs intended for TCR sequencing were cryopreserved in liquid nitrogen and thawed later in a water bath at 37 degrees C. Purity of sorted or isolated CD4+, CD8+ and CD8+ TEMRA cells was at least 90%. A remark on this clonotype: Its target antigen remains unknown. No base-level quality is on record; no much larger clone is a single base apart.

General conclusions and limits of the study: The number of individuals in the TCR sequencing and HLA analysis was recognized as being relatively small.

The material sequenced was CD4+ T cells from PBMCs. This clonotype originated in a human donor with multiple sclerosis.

The nucleotide sequence reads as follows: TGTGCCAGCAGCGGTCTACAGGGGCGCAGGGGGAATTCACCCCTCCACTTT. This gives the protein CASSGLQGRRGNSPLHF. The chain couples TRBV27 to TRBJ1-6; 7 middle bases align to TRBD1. V is pruned by 6 bases and J by 7 bases, leaving 15 bases of the junction without a gene match. The germline V gene (reference sequence) yields MNHEY for CDR1 and SMNVEV for CDR2. The CDR3, cysteine through phenylalanine, is 17 amino acids long. Only the CDR3 region is kept as DNA, spanning 51 bases read in frame from base 1.